Listed below are T cell receptor beta chains from one sample, sequenced in a study of read filtering for tumor transcriptome and immune sequencing. TCRdb processed the reads anew with MiXCR; each CDR3 protein has one entry. The table records about 63,000 distinct CDR3 sequences, around 13% of them present only once. Sequenced material: a population of CD138-negative cells sorted from bone marrow. Receptors were obtained from a donor at least 40 years old with multiple myeloma. CDR3s include the opening cysteine and the closing phenylalanine or tryptophan. The order of the fields is J gene, V gene, clone size, D gene, CDR3 protein, CDR3 DNA. D genes are given only for firm matches. Part of the rows lack a size; the others show once, few, many or a class for expanded clones.

J gene: TRBJ2-1; V gene: TRBV7-9; clone size: many; D gene: TRBD2; CDR3 protein: CASSPELALGRLEQFF; CDR3 DNA: TGTGCCAGCAGCCCTGAACTAGCGCTCGGACGTTTGGAGCAGTTCTTC
J gene: TRBJ2-7; V gene: TRBV19; clone size: many; D gene: NA; CDR3 protein: CASNIARETYEQYF; CDR3 DNA: TGTGCCAGTAATATCGCCAGGGAGACCTACGAGCAGTACTTC
J gene: TRBJ2-1; V gene: TRBV11-2; clone size: NA; D gene: TRBD1; CDR3 protein: CASSRKGQNNEQFF; CDR3 DNA: TGTGCCAGCAGCCGCAAGGGACAGAACAATGAGCAGTTCTTC
J gene: TRBJ2-1; V gene: TRBV21-1; clone size: many; D gene: NA; CDR3 protein: CASARGNEQFF; CDR3 DNA: TGTGCCAGCGCCAGGGGCAATGAGCAGTTCTTC
J gene: TRBJ2-1; V gene: TRBV10-2; clone size: many; D gene: TRBD1; CDR3 protein: CASLPGQGAFEQFF; CDR3 DNA: TGCGCCAGCCTTCCGGGACAGGGGGCCTTTGAGCAGTTCTTC
J gene: TRBJ2-5; V gene: TRBV19; clone size: NA; D gene: TRBD2; CDR3 protein: CASSLGLAGLPQETQYF; CDR3 DNA: TGTGCCAGTAGTCTAGGACTAGCGGGCCTCCCCCAAGAGACCCAGTACTTC
J gene: TRBJ2-1; V gene: TRBV5-1; clone size: NA; D gene: TRBD2; CDR3 protein: CASSTGTSGLLEQFF; CDR3 DNA: TGCGCCAGCTCCACTGGGACTAGCGGGCTTCTTGAGCAGTTCTTC
J gene: TRBJ1-1; V gene: TRBV11-3; clone size: NA; D gene: NA; CDR3 protein: CASSSWGSEAFF; CDR3 DNA: TGTGCCAGCAGCTCCTGGGGAAGTGAAGCTTTCTTT
J gene: TRBJ2-7; V gene: TRBV4-1; clone size: many; D gene: TRBD1; CDR3 protein: CASSPTWTGGNYEQYF; CDR3 DNA: TGCGCCAGCAGCCCAACTTGGACAGGGGGAAACTACGAGCAGTACTTC
J gene: TRBJ2-1; V gene: TRBV20-1; clone size: few; D gene: TRBD2; CDR3 protein: CSARTSGAKIDYYNEQFF; CDR3 DNA: TGCAGTGCCAGGACTAGCGGGGCCAAGATCGATTACTACAATGAGCAGTTCTTC
J gene: TRBJ2-7; V gene: TRBV19; clone size: many; D gene: TRBD1; CDR3 protein: CASTPGQSTFEQYF; CDR3 DNA: TGTGCCAGTACCCCGGGACAGAGTACCTTCGAGCAGTACTTC
J gene: TRBJ2-2; V gene: TRBV14; clone size: NA; D gene: NA; CDR3 protein: CASSQSWGGLAGELFF; CDR3 DNA: TGTGCCAGCAGCCAAAGCTGGGGAGGTTTAGCCGGGGAGCTGTTTTTT
J gene: TRBJ1-5; V gene: TRBV7-2; clone size: few; D gene: TRBD1; CDR3 protein: CASSLVTGGGNQPQHF; CDR3 DNA: TGTGCCAGCAGCTTAGTGACAGGGGGGGGGAATCAGCCCCAGCATTTT
J gene: TRBJ2-2; V gene: TRBV2; clone size: few; D gene: TRBD2; CDR3 protein: CASRGHSGRATGELFF; CDR3 DNA: TGTGCCAGCAGGGGACATAGCGGGAGGGCCACCGGGGAGCTGTTTTTT
J gene: TRBJ2-3; V gene: TRBV11-2; clone size: few; D gene: NA; CDR3 protein: CASSLDPSTDTQYF; CDR3 DNA: TGTGCCAGCAGCTTAGACCCCAGCACAGATACGCAGTATTTT
J gene: TRBJ2-3; V gene: TRBV5-1; clone size: many; D gene: TRBD1; CDR3 protein: CASSLSGQGVDTQYF; CDR3 DNA: TGCGCCAGCAGCTTGTCGGGACAGGGAGTAGATACGCAGTATTTT
J gene: TRBJ2-1; V gene: TRBV20-1; clone size: NA; D gene: TRBD2; CDR3 protein: CSARKAGDSSEQLF; CDR3 DNA: TGCAGTGCTAGAAAAGCGGGAGATTCAAGTGAGCAGCTCTTC
J gene: TRBJ2-1; V gene: TRBV6-2/TRBV6-3; clone size: many; D gene: NA; CDR3 protein: CASSRTAPNNNEQFF; CDR3 DNA: TGTGCCAGCAGCCGGACCGCCCCCAATAATAATGAGCAGTTCTTC
J gene: TRBJ2-1; V gene: TRBV12-3/TRBV12-4; clone size: NA; D gene: TRBD1; CDR3 protein: CASSSPGQGGNEQFF; CDR3 DNA: TGTGCCAGCAGCTCGCCGGGACAGGGGGGCAATGAGCAGTTCTTC
J gene: TRBJ1-2; V gene: TRBV29-1; clone size: many; D gene: NA; CDR3 protein: CSVDVGQLNYGYTF; CDR3 DNA: TGCAGCGTTGACGTCGGACAGTTGAACTATGGCTACACCTTC
J gene: TRBJ1-3; V gene: TRBV6-1; clone size: NA; D gene: NA; CDR3 protein: CASSDSGSGNTIYF; CDR3 DNA: TGTGCCAGCAGTGACAGCGGCTCTGGAAACACCATATATTTT
J gene: TRBJ2-3; V gene: TRBV11-2; clone size: many; D gene: NA; CDR3 protein: CASSRTGSTDTQYF; CDR3 DNA: TGTGCCAGCAGTCGCACAGGGAGCACAGATACGCAGTATTTT
J gene: TRBJ2-2; V gene: TRBV24-1; clone size: many; D gene: NA; CDR3 protein: CATSDLNGELFF; CDR3 DNA: TGTGCCACCAGTGATTTGAACGGGGAGCTGTTTTTT
J gene: TRBJ2-1; V gene: TRBV20-1; clone size: many; D gene: TRBD2; CDR3 protein: CRPGSGSPDNEQFF; CDR3 DNA: TGCAGGCCGGGTAGCGGGAGTCCGGACAATGAGCAGTTCTTC
J gene: TRBJ2-2; V gene: TRBV7-9; clone size: NA; D gene: NA; CDR3 protein: CASSFPPLLAVANTGELFF; CDR3 DNA: TGTGCCAGCAGCTTCCCGCCCCTTTTAGCGGTGGCAAACACCGGGGAGCTGTTTTTT
J gene: TRBJ2-1; V gene: TRBV15; clone size: many; D gene: TRBD2; CDR3 protein: CATSRAGTSDEQFF; CDR3 DNA: TGTGCCACCAGCAGAGCAGGGACTAGCGATGAGCAGTTCTTC
J gene: TRBJ1-2; V gene: TRBV27; clone size: many; D gene: NA; CDR3 protein: CASRPLDPLDGYTF; CDR3 DNA: TGTGCCAGCCGTCCACTTGACCCTTTGGACGGCTACACCTTC
J gene: TRBJ2-5; V gene: TRBV6-6; clone size: NA; D gene: NA; CDR3 protein: CASWGVETQYF; CDR3 DNA: TGTGCCAGCTGGGGAGTGGAGACCCAGTACTTC
J gene: TRBJ2-7; V gene: TRBV20-1; clone size: many; D gene: TRBD2; CDR3 protein: CSARGGEGTSYEQYF; CDR3 DNA: TGCAGTGCTAGAGGCGGGGAGGGTACCTCCTACGAGCAGTACTTC
J gene: TRBJ1-1; V gene: TRBV5-1; clone size: many; D gene: NA; CDR3 protein: CASSSRGVRDTEAFF; CDR3 DNA: TGCGCCAGCAGCTCCAGGGGTGTTCGGGACACTGAAGCTTTCTTT